The 17 T cell receptor beta chains presented below share a single source sample, sequenced in a study of regulatory T cells in long-lasting Graves disease. The time point is: newly diagnosed GD, antithyroid drugs for less than 3 months. Construction of the TCR library relied on RNA isolated from PBMCs. TCR beta libraries were built with iRepertoire HTBI primers and Arm-PCR of CDR3 regions. MiXCR, run by TCRdb on the multiplex PCR reads, gives a single entry per CDR3 protein. The sample has some 560,000 distinct CDR3 sequences; about 16% are singletons. The same data also contributed to another study, on T cells in Graves' hyperthyroidism and ophthalmopathy.

Specimen: peripheral blood mononuclear cells (PBMCs), collected at new diagnosis, from a patient treated with antithyroid drugs. These TCRs come from a middle-aged woman with Graves disease.

This clonotype was counted ten times or more. The rearrangement uses TRBV2 and TRBJ2-5; no reliable D call. V lost 7 bases and J 2 bases, leaving 14 bases between the germline ends. The CDR3 runs 14 residues. Germline V gives CDR1 SNHLY, CDR2 FYNNEI. CDR3 nucleotides: TGTGCCAGCATCCCCGAGCCGATACAAGAGACCCAGTACTTC. Translation gives CASIPEPIQETQYF. The variable domain in full, with the rest retrieved from reference TRBV2 and TRBJ2-5, is EPEVTQTPSHQVTQMGQEVILRCVPISNHLYFYWYRQILGQKVEFLVSFYNNEISEKSEIFDDQFSVERPDGSNFTLKIRSTKLEDSAMYFCASIPEPIQETQYFGPGTRLLVL.

This clonotype was seen ten or more times. The J gene is TRBJ1-1, the V gene TRBV2; 8 bases align to TRBD1. Losses at the gene ends were 6 bases for V and 4 bases for J; bases not matched to a gene: 10. Germline assignment: CDR1 SNHLY and CDR2 FYNNEI. This CDR3 is 15 amino acids long. CDR3 bases: TGTGCCAGCAGCGCTCGGACAGGGTTGGGCACTGAAGCTTTCTTT. Its translation is CASSARTGLGTEAFF.

This clonotype has a count of ten or more. The chain links TRBV6-1 to TRBJ1-4, with D possibly being TRBD1 (6 bases). There are 17 residues in the CDR3. Germline V gene sequence: CDR1 MNHNS, CDR2 SASEGT. The V end was cut by 1 base, the J end by 2 bases, with 14 bases between. The CDR3: CASSEGQGRMTNEKLFF. The CDR3 nucleotides are TGTGCCAGCAGTGAAGGCCAGGGGCGGATGACTAATGAAAAACTGTTTTTT.

This clonotype was seen only a few times. The chain joins TRBV10-3 to TRBJ2-7, with 7 bases that match TRBD1. J was trimmed by 6 bases and V by 6 bases; bases with no gene match: 5. The CDR3 is 12 amino acids. In germline, CDR1 is ENHRY, CDR2 SYGVKD. CDR3 DNA: TGTGCCATCAGGGGGACAGAGAGCGAGCAGTACTTC. Protein sequence: CAIRGTESEQYF.

This clonotype was picked up many times. This chain uses TRBV7-2 with TRBJ1-1; D is perhaps TRBD1 (6 bases). CDR3 length equals 13 residues. Between the trimmed V and J ends, which lost 10 bases and 2 bases, there was a span of 14 bases. Germline assignment: CDR1 SGHTA and CDR2 FQGNSA. The CDR3 sequence is CATRGTLNTEAFF. The CDR3 nucleotides are TGTGCCACGAGAGGGACACTCAACACTGAAGCTTTCTTT.

This clonotype was seen at least ten times. The chain combines TRBV6-5 with TRBJ1-1, with a possible D match to TRBD1 (6 bases). Deletions cut 2 bases from V and 7 bases from J, with 17 bases between. Germline V lookup: CDR1 MNHEY, CDR2 SVGAGI. CDR3 size: 15 residues. In DNA, the CDR3 is TGTGCCAGCAGTTACCTCCCCAGGGGCAACGGTGAAGCTTTCTTT. Amino acid sequence: CASSYLPRGNGEAFF.

This clonotype was seen repeatedly, ten times or more. The chain carries TRBV20-1 and TRBJ2-5, with TRBD2 matching over 11 bases. J gave up 1 base and V 0 bases, and 4 bases lay outside the gene matches. Germline assignment: CDR1 DFQATT and CDR2 SNEGSKA (reference sequence). The CDR3 is 16 amino acids. The CDR3 DNA reads TGCAGTGCTAGAGATAGGCTAGCGGGGGGCCAAGAGACCCAGTACTTC. Its protein product is CSARDRLAGGQETQYF.

This clonotype has ten or more counts. This chain links TRBV11-2 with TRBJ2-4, with no clear D. Trimming left V 7 bases short and J 8 bases short, with 24 bases between. This CDR3 comprises 16 residues. CDR1 is SGHAT, CDR2 FQNNGV, per germline. For the CDR3, the DNA is TGTGCCAGCACCTCTGCCCTGACGTCTCCGGCGGACATTCAGTACTTC. It encodes CASTSALTSPADIQYF. The full variable domain, rest sourced from reference TRBV11-2 and TRBJ2-4, is EAGVAQSPRYKIIEKRQSVAFWCNPISGHATLYWYQQILGQGPKLLIQFQNNGVVDDSQLPKDRFSAERLKGVDSTLKIQPAKLEDSAVYLCASTSALTSPADIQYFGAGTRLSVL.

The chain has TRBV7-9 and TRBJ1-4; D is perhaps TRBD1 (5 bases). Deletions cut 8 bases from V and 0 bases from J, with 13 bases between. The CDR3 runs to 15 residues. Germline loops: CDR1 SEHNR, CDR2 FQNEAQ (reference sequence). In nucleotides, the CDR3 is TGTGCCAGCGGAGGGAGGGGCGCAACTAATGAAAAACTGTTTTTT. The encoded protein is CASGGRGATNEKLFF.

This clonotype was counted at least ten times. In DNA form, the CDR3 reads TGTGCCAGCAGTGAACTAGCGGGGCAGGGTACGCAGTATTTT. It encodes CASSELAGQGTQYF. The rearrangement links TRBV6-4 to TRBJ2-3; TRBD2 matches 10 bases. The V gene's germline CDR1 is MRHNA and CDR2 SNTAGT. The CDR3 runs 14 residues. J gave up 8 bases and V 3 bases, and 5 bases lay outside the gene matches.

This clonotype showed up many times. This chain links TRBV27 with TRBJ1-5; tentatively, D is TRBD1 (6 bases). Trimming shortened V by 5 bases and J by 9 bases, and 20 bases separated the two germline ends. The CDR3 contains 15 residues. In germline, CDR1 is MNHEY, CDR2 SMNVEV (reference sequence). The CDR3 spells CASSPNGGDVRPQHF. For the CDR3, the DNA is TGTGCCAGCAGTCCCAACGGGGGCGACGTTCGGCCCCAGCATTTT.

This clonotype was seen ten or more times. This CDR3 fails to terminate in the conserved phenylalanine or tryptophan, so it likely reflects a read error. The chain links TRBV12-3 or TRBV12-4 to TRBJ2-3; D unresolved. V was pared by 7 bases and J by 0 bases, with 14 bases between. This CDR3 spans 15 amino acids. Here the CDR3 reads CASTPDGLSTDTQYS. In DNA, the CDR3 is TGTGCCAGCACCCCCGATGGGCTGAGCACAGATACGCAGTATTCT.

In the case of this clonotype: One base away lies a much larger clone, so this may be a sequencing read error. The rearrangement links TRBV12-5 to TRBJ1-5; TRBD1 agrees at 8 bases. V lost 1 base, J lost 4 bases, and 6 bases stayed unmatched. The CDR3 is made up of 16 amino acids. Germline CDR1 is LGHNT and CDR2 is FRNRAP. The CDR3 region has the DNA TGTGCTAGTGGTTTGGAGAGGACAGGGTCAAATCAGCCCCAGCATTTT. The encoded protein is CASGLERTGSNQPQHF.

At least ten counts were recorded for this clonotype. V is TRBV12-3 or TRBV12-4 and J is TRBJ1-1; unclear D gene. CDR3 size: 14 residues. The ends were cut back, 6 bases at V and 4 bases at J, with 15 bases in the middle. CDR3 protein: CASRAGIMGTEAFF. CDR3 sequence (DNA): TGTGCCAGCAGAGCCGGGATCATGGGCACTGAAGCTTTCTTT.

This clonotype was picked up a small number of times. The CDR3 reads CAISLNNEQFF. The CDR3 DNA follows: TGTGCCATCAGCCTAAACAATGAGCAGTTCTTC. V usage is TRBV10-3 and J usage is TRBJ2-1; the D is unclear. Germline CDR1 and CDR2: ENHRY and SYGVKD. The CDR3 sequence is 11 residues long. V was shortened by 6 bases and J by 5 bases, with 5 bases between the two germline ends.

This chain joins TRBV5-1 and TRBJ1-6; D is perhaps TRBD1 (5 bases). The CDR3 is 14 residues long. V was cut by 0 bases and J by 10 bases, with 11 bases left in between. Germline V gene data show CDR1 as SGHRS and CDR2 as YFSETQ. DNA of the CDR3: TGCGCCAGCAGCTTGGGGGAGCCAGGGTCACCCCTCCACTTT. Encoded protein: CASSLGEPGSPLHF.

The chain uses TRBV19 and TRBJ2-3; 7 bases align to TRBD2. CDR1 and CDR2 from the germline V gene are LNHDA and SQIVND (reference sequence). The CDR3 loop spans 14 amino acids. Losses at the gene ends were 7 bases for V and 0 bases for J; bases not matched to a gene: 4. Here the CDR3 reads CASNWGGSTDTQYF. The CDR3 region has the DNA TGTGCCAGTAATTGGGGGGGTAGCACAGATACGCAGTATTTT.